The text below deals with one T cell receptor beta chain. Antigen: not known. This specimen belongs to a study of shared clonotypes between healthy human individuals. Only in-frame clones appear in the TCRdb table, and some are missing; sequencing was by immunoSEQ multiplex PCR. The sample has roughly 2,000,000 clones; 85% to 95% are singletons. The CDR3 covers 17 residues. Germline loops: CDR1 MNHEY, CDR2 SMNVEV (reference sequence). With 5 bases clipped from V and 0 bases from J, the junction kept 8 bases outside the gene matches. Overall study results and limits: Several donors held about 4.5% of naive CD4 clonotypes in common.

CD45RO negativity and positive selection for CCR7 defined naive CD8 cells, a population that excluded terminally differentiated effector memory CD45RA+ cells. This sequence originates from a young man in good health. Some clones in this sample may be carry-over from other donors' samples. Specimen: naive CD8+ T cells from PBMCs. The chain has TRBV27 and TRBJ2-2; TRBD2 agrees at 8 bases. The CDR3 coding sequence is TGTGCCAGCAGTCCCAGACTAGCGCACGCGAACACCGGGGAGCTGTTTTTT. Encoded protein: CASSPRLAHANTGELFF.